The sequence of this T cell receptor beta chain was determined in a study of graft-versus-host responses after intestinal transplantation. Study-wide background: All of the recipients had induction that used anti-thymocyte globulin, then tacrolimus and steroids for about 3 years.

A remark on this clone: Its matching antigen is unknown.

Some clones are missing from TCRdb's copy, which holds only in-frame ones; the method was immunoSEQ multiplex PCR. The sample lists 99,000 or so clones, approximately 84% seen once, with over 0.7% in the top ten. Findings and limits, study-wide: Detection of GvH clones occurred in recipient marrow, and some had their first appearance in ileum or blood.

This CDR3 region has 15 residues. Trimming cost V 6 bases and J 0 bases; bases outside gene matches: 4. In germline, CDR1 is ENHRY, CDR2 SYGVKD. The receptor was derived from a human donor who received an intestinal transplant. The sequenced sample was unstimulated CD4+ T cells sorted from spleen or lymph node cells, obtained before intestinal transplant. The chain uses TRBV10-3 and TRBJ2-1, with 8 positions matching TRBD2. In DNA form, the CDR3 reads TGTGCCATCAGGGCCACTAGCGGCTCCTACAATGAGCAGTTCTTC. It translates to CAIRATSGSYNEQFF.